This T cell receptor beta chain was sequenced in a study of blood T cell repertoires in COVID-19. V was shortened by 6 bases and J by 0 bases, with 9 bases between the two germline ends. The CDR3 totals 14 residues. Germline CDR1 and CDR2: SNHLY and FYNNEI. Across 20 to 25 US areas, participants ranged in age from roughly 18 to 95 years. Participant reports of clinical history set cohort assignment. Before being deemed recovered, Cohort 3 donors had two negative PCRs, clearance, or symptom resolution. Per the authors' pipeline: Estimation of nucleated cell counts relied on the amplification of reference gene primers. The data were produced by immunoSEQ multiplex PCR, yet TCRdb's version contains in-frame clones alone and is incomplete. V and J calls plus clone size are reproduced from that table; the DNA served to infer D and trimming. Of more than 110,000 clones listed, around 80% are singletons.

The rearrangement links TRBV2 to TRBJ1-3; tentative D call: TRBD1 (5 bases). Sequenced: PBMCs or T cells enriched from blood (not recorded which). This receptor was obtained from a woman in her forties or fifties who had recovered from COVID-19. CDR3 nucleotides: TGTGCCAGCAGGGAACAGGCCTCTGGAAACACCATATATTTT. Translated: CASREQASGNTIYF.